These 22 T cell receptor beta chains originate from one sample sequenced in a study of control samples from healthy donors and cancer patients. Sequencing was performed with immunoSEQ multiplex PCR; in TCRdb, only in-frame clones are kept and a portion is missing. The table shows about 77,000 clones, with roughly 92% occurring only once. The sample consisted of blood. These receptors were taken from a woman aged 60-75 years in good health.

The chain is built from TRBV6-5 and TRBJ1-4, with 7 bases aligning to TRBD1. Germline CDR1 and CDR2: MNHEY and SVGAGI. V gave up 6 bases and J gave up 12 bases; unmatched junction bases: 10. This CDR3 is built from 13 residues. Here the CDR3 DNA reads TGTGCCAGCAGGGGCCGGGACAGCGGTGAACTGTTTTTT. Encoded protein: CASRGRDSGELFF.

The rearrangement links TRBV5-1 to TRBJ2-4; D may correspond to TRBD1 or TRBD2 (5 bases each). The CDR3 runs 12 residues. CDR1 is SGHRS and CDR2 is YFSETQ in the germline V gene. V gave up 4 bases and J gave up 8 bases, with 10 bases separating them. The CDR3 sequence is CASSRLGDIQYF. The CDR3 nucleotides read TGCGCCAGCAGCCGCTTGGGGGACATTCAGTACTTC. Together with reference TRBV5-1 and TRBJ2-4, the CDR3 gives the full variable domain: KAGVTQTPRYLIKTRGQQVTLSCSPISGHRSVSWYQQTPGQGLQFLFEYFSETQRNKGNFPGRFSGRQFSNSRSEMNVSTLELGDSALYLCASSRLGDIQYFGAGTRLSVL.

The J gene is TRBJ2-7, the V gene TRBV11-2; D is unclear. The V gene lost 5 bases and the J gene lost 10 bases, with 9 bases spanning the gap. Looked up from germline, CDR1 is SGHAT and CDR2 is FQNNGV. The CDR3 sequence is 10 residues long. The CDR3 loop is CASSRGFQYF. CDR3 sequence (DNA): TGTGCCAGCAGCCGCGGCTTCCAGTACTTC. The full variable domain, with the rest looked up from reference TRBV11-2 and TRBJ2-7, is EAGVAQSPRYKIIEKRQSVAFWCNPISGHATLYWYQQILGQGPKLLIQFQNNGVVDDSQLPKDRFSAERLKGVDSTLKIQPAKLEDSAVYLCASSRGFQYFGPGTRLTVT.

This chain uses TRBV10-3 with TRBJ1-1, with D unresolved. The CDR3 is 17 amino acids. The V gene lost 0 bases and the J gene lost 6 bases, with 20 bases spanning the gap. Germline-derived CDR1 and CDR2 are ENHRY and SYGVKD. The chain's CDR3 is CAISESGFRVLNPEAFF. As DNA, the CDR3 is TGTGCCATCAGTGAGTCAGGGTTCCGGGTCCTTAACCCTGAAGCTTTCTTT.

The V call is TRBV19, the J call TRBJ1-1; D ambiguous. Trimming shortened V by 2 bases and J by 6 bases, and 10 bases separated the two germline ends. CDR1 is LNHDA, CDR2 SQIVND, per germline (reference sequence). The length of the CDR3 is 13 residues. The CDR3 DNA sequence: TGTGCCAGTAGTATATCCTCAGGCGCTGAAGCTTTCTTT. Translating gives CASSISSGAEAFF.

J is TRBJ2-5 and V is TRBV11-2; 9 nucleotides agree with TRBD1. Trimming at V came to 5 bases and at J to 5 bases, leaving 12 bases not matched to a gene. CDR3 size: 16 residues. Germline CDR1 reads SGHAT; CDR2 reads FQNNGV. CDR3 amino acids: CASSRGDRGSGETQYF. CDR3 nucleotides: TGTGCCAGCAGCCGAGGAGACAGGGGGTCAGGGGAGACCCAGTACTTC.

A note on this clone: This specimen includes other DNA sequences encoding the same CDR3. This chain connects TRBV7-2 to TRBJ2-2; TRBD1 matches 7 bases. The germline gives CDR1 SGHTA, CDR2 FQGNSA. There are 15 residues in the CDR3. Losses at the gene ends were 6 bases for V and 3 bases for J; bases not matched to a gene: 7. CDR3: CASSSRQGDTGELFF. The DNA for the CDR3 is TGTGCCAGCAGTTCCCGACAGGGAGACACCGGGGAGCTGTTTTTT.

The chain couples TRBV30 to TRBJ2-6; D uncertain. Germline assignment: CDR1 GTSNPN and CDR2 SVGIG (reference sequence). Trimming took 7 bases from V and 2 from J, leaving 9 bases between them. The CDR3 contains 13 residues. CDR3 sequence (DNA): TGTGCCTTGGAACTTGCTGGGGCCAACGTCCTGACTTTC. Translating gives CALELAGANVLTF.

This sequence joins TRBV27 and TRBJ1-5; D perhaps matches TRBD1 (5 bases). The V and J ends lost 0 bases and 2 bases respectively, with 8 bases between them. The germline CDR1 and CDR2 sequences are MNHEY and SMNVEV (reference sequence). This CDR3 has 15 residues. The CDR3 DNA sequence: TGTGCCAGCAGTTTATCGACGGGACGCAATCAGCCCCAGCATTTT. Translated, it gives CASSLSTGRNQPQHF.

The chain joins TRBV6-5 to TRBJ2-1, with 11 bases aligning to TRBD2. With V trimmed by 5 bases and J by 4 bases, 4 bases remained unmatched. Germline V gene lookup returns CDR1 MNHEY and CDR2 SVGAGI. This CDR3 has 15 residues. CDR3 coding DNA: TGTGCCAGCAGTCAACTAGCGGGAGAATACAATGAGCAGTTCTTC. Translation: CASSQLAGEYNEQFF.

The chain has TRBV7-9 and TRBJ2-1; 15 bases match TRBD2. CDR1 and CDR2 (germline): SEHNR, FQNEAQ (reference sequence). J lost 7 bases, V lost 4 bases, and 5 bases had no gene match. The CDR3 has 16 amino acids. CDR3 loop: CASSSGLAGGRNEQFF. The CDR3 coding sequence is TGTGCCAGCAGCTCGGGACTAGCGGGAGGTCGAAATGAGCAGTTCTTC.

The V gene is TRBV5-4, the J gene TRBJ1-1, with no clear D. The CDR3 has 14 residues. Between the trimmed V and J ends, which lost 3 bases and 5 bases, there was a span of 14 bases. Germline V gene lookup returns CDR1 SGHNT and CDR2 YYREEE (reference sequence). This chain's CDR3 is CASSSGSDRTEAFF. CDR3 nucleotides: TGTGCCAGCAGCTCCGGGTCCGATAGAACTGAAGCTTTCTTT.

This clone was counted a single time. The rearrangement joins TRBV6-2 or TRBV6-3 to TRBJ2-1; 10 bases are a match to TRBD2. The CDR3 extends over 16 amino acids. Germline-derived CDR1 and CDR2 are MNHEY and SVGEGT. Trimming at V came to 1 base and at J to 6 bases, leaving 6 bases not matched to a gene. In DNA, the CDR3 is TGTGCCAGCAGTTACTTCCCTAGCGGGAGAGGCAATGAGCAGTTCTTC. Translating gives CASSYFPSGRGNEQFF.

The chain couples TRBV27 to TRBJ2-5; 13 bases are a match to TRBD2. In germline, CDR1 is MNHEY, CDR2 SMNVEV (reference sequence). This CDR3 spans 16 amino acids. V lost 6 bases to trimming and J lost 2 bases; unmatched junction nucleotides: 6. The CDR3 sequence: CASRGGLAGEQETQYF. The CDR3 bases are TGTGCCAGCAGGGGCGGACTAGCGGGGGAACAAGAGACCCAGTACTTC.

This clone was seen only once. V gene TRBV3-1 (or the pseudogene TRBV3-2) combines with J gene TRBJ2-2; no clear D. Germline lookup yields CDR1 LGHDT and CDR2 YNNKEL (reference sequence). V was shortened by 2 bases and J by 3 bases, with 10 bases between the two germline ends. The CDR3 sequence is 15 residues long. CDR3 sequence: CASSQTPAHTGELFF. The CDR3 DNA reads TGTGCCAGCAGCCAAACCCCCGCCCACACCGGGGAGCTGTTTTTT.

The chain uses TRBV29-1 and TRBJ2-1, with TRBD1 matching over 9 bases. CDR1 and CDR2 from the germline V gene are SQVTM and ANQGSEA. The CDR3 sequence is 12 residues long. V lost 7 bases, J lost 4 bases, and 2 bases stayed unmatched. The CDR3 DNA sequence: TGCAGCGACAGGGGGCCTTACAATGAGCAGTTCTTC. This gives the protein CSDRGPYNEQFF.

The chain links TRBV21-1 to TRBJ2-1; no DNA check was done on the table's D call, TRBD2. TRBV21-1 is a recognized pseudogene. This CDR3 is 15 amino acids long. In nucleotides, the CDR3 is TGTGTCCCGCGGGGAGCGGGAGGGCCGGGGAATGAGCAGTTCTTC. Translated, it gives CVPRGAGGPGNEQFF.

The V call is TRBV7-3, the J call TRBJ2-1, with 7 nucleotides matching TRBD2. V shed 5 bases, J shed 6 bases, and the junction held 4 bases outside the gene matches. CDR1 is SGHTA and CDR2 is FQGTGA in the germline V gene. CDR3 size: 13 residues. The DNA of the CDR3 is TGTGCCAGCAGCCCCTGGACTAGCAATGAGCAGTTCTTC. Protein product: CASSPWTSNEQFF.

This clone came up once. The chain combines TRBV27 with TRBJ1-6; 9 nucleotides line up with TRBD1. CDR1 is MNHEY and CDR2 is SMNVEV in the germline V gene (reference sequence). The CDR3 contains 16 residues. The V and J ends lost 5 bases and 4 bases, in that order; junction bases with no gene match: 6. The CDR3 sequence: CASSPQGARYNSPLHF. The CDR3 DNA sequence: TGTGCCAGCAGTCCACAGGGGGCGCGTTATAATTCACCCCTCCACTTT.

This chain connects TRBV29-1 to TRBJ2-3; 9 bases align to TRBD2. Germline-derived CDR1 and CDR2 are SQVTM and ANQGSEA. The V segment lost 7 bases and the J segment 8 bases; nucleotides outside the gene matches: 10. The CDR3 covers 13 residues. CDR3 DNA: TGCAGCGCAAACAACCAGGGACTAGCTACGCAGTATTTT. This sequence encodes CSANNQGLATQYF.

V is TRBV19 and J is TRBJ2-5; 7 bases match TRBD1. Per the germline V gene, CDR1 is LNHDA and CDR2 is SQIVND (reference sequence). The ends lost 5 bases at V and 3 bases at J; junction bases unmatched: 9. CDR3 size: 15 residues. The CDR3 DNA sequence: TGTGCCAGTAGTTCACCAGGGGGAAGTGAAGAGACCCAGTACTTC. It is translated as CASSSPGGSEETQYF.

J is TRBJ1-2 and V is TRBV20-1; D ambiguous. Germline CDR1 and CDR2: DFQATT and SNEGSKA (reference sequence). The CDR3 spans 11 residues. Trimming took 2 bases from V and 7 from J, leaving 8 bases between them. For the CDR3, the DNA is TGCAGTGCTAGAAATCCGGCTGGCTACACCTTC. Residues: CSARNPAGYTF.